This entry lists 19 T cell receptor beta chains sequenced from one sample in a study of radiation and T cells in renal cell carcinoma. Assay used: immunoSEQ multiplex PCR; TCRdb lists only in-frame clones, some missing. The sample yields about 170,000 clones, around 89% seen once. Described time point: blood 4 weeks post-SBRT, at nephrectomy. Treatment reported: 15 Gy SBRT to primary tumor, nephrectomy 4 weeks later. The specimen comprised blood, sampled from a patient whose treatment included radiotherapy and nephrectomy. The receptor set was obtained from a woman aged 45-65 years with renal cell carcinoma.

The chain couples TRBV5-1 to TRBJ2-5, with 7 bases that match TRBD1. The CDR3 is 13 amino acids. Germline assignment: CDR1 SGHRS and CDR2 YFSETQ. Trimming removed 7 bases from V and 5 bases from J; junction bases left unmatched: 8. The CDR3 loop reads CASGDRVSETQYF. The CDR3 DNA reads TGCGCCAGCGGTGACAGGGTTTCGGAGACCCAGTACTTC. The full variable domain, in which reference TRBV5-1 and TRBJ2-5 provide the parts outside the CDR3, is KAGVTQTPRYLIKTRGQQVTLSCSPISGHRSVSWYQQTPGQGLQFLFEYFSETQRNKGNFPGRFSGRQFSNSRSEMNVSTLELGDSALYLCASGDRVSETQYFGPGTRLLVL.

This CDR3 is CASSDPGRLLDTQYF. CDR3 nucleotide sequence: TGTGCCAGCAGCGATCCAGGACGCCTTCTTGATACGCAGTATTTT. The V and J genes are TRBV7-2 and TRBJ2-3, with D unresolved. The CDR3 sequence is 15 residues long. Germline loops: CDR1 SGHTA, CDR2 FQGNSA. Trimming removed 5 bases at V and 6 bases at J, with 18 bases between. The full variable domain, rest sourced from reference TRBV7-2 and TRBJ2-3, is GAGVSQSPSNKVTEKGKDVELRCDPISGHTALYWYRQSLGQGLEFLIYFQGNSAPDKSGLPSDRFSAERTGGSVSTLTIQRTQQEDSAVYLCASSDPGRLLDTQYFGPGTRLTVL.

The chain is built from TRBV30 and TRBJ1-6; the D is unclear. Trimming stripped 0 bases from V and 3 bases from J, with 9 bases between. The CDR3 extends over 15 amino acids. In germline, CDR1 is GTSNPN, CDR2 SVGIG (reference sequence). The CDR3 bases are TGTGCCTGGAGTGTGGTGGGGTTCTATAATTCACCCCTCCACTTT. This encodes CAWSVVGFYNSPLHF.

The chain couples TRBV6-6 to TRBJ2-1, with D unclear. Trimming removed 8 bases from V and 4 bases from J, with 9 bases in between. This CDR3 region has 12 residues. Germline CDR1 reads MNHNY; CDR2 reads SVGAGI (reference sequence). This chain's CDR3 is CASRMEYNEQFF. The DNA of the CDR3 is TGTGCCAGCCGAATGGAATACAATGAGCAGTTCTTC.

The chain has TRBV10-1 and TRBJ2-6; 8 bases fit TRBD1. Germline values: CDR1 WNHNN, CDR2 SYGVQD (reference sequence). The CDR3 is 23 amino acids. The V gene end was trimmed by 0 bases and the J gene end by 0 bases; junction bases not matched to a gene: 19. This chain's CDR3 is CASSESVRQGNKCTLSGANVLTF. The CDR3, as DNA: TGCGCCAGCAGTGAGTCGGTTAGACAGGGGAATAAGTGCACCCTCTCTGGGGCCAACGTCCTGACTTTC.

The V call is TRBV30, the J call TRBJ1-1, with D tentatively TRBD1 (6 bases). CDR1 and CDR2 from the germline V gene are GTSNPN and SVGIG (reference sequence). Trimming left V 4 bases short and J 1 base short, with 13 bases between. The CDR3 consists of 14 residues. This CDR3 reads CAWKKGHANTEAFF. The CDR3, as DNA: TGTGCCTGGAAAAAGGGACATGCGAACACTGAAGCTTTCTTT. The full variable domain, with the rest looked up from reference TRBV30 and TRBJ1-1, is SQTIHQWPATLVQPVGSPLSLECTVEGTSNPNLYWYRQAAGRGLQLLFYSVGIGQISSEVPQNLSASRPQDRQFILSSKKLLLSDSGFYLCAWKKGHANTEAFFGQGTRLTVV.

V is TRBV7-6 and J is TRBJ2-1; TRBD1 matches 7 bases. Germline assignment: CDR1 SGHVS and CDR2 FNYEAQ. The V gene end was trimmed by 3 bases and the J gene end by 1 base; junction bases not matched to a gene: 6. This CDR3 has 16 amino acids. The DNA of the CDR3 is TGTGCCAGCAGCTTGTGGGCAGGGGGTTCCTACAATGAGCAGTTCTTC. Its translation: CASSLWAGGSYNEQFF. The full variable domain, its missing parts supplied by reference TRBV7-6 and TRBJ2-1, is GAGVSQSPRYKVTKRGQDVALRCDPISGHVSLYWYRQALGQGPEFLTYFNYEAQQDKSGLPNDRFSAERPEGSISTLTIQRTEQRDSAMYRCASSLWAGGSYNEQFFGPGTRLTVL.

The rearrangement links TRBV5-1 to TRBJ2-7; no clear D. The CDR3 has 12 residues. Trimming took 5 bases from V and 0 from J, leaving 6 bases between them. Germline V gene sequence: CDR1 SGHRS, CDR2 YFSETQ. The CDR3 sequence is CASSFSSYEQYF. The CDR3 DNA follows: TGCGCCAGCAGTTTCAGCTCCTACGAGCAGTACTTC.

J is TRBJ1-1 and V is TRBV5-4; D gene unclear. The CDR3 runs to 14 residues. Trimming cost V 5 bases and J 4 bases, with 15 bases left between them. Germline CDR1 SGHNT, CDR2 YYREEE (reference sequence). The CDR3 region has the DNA TGTGCCAGCAGTACCCTCCGGGTCGGCACTGAAGCTTTCTTT. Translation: CASSTLRVGTEAFF. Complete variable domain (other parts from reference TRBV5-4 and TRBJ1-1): ETGVTQSPTHLIKTRGQQVTLRCSSQSGHNTVSWYQQALGQGPQFIFQYYREEENGRGNFPPRFSGLQFPNYSSELNVNALELDDSALYLCASSTLRVGTEAFFGQGTRLTVV.

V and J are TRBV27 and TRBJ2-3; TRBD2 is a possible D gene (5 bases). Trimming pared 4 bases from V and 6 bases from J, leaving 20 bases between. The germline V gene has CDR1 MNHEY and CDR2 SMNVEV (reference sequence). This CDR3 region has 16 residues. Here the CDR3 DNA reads TGTGCCAGCAGTTCTGGACTGGCAACAGCACAGGATACGCAGTATTTT. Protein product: CASSSGLATAQDTQYF.

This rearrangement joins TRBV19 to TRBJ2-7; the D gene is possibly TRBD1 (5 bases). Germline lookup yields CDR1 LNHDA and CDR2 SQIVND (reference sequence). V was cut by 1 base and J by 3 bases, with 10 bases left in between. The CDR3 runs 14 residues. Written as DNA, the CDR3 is TGTGCCAGTAGTATAGGGGGCAGGTTCTACGAGCAGTACTTC. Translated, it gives CASSIGGRFYEQYF.

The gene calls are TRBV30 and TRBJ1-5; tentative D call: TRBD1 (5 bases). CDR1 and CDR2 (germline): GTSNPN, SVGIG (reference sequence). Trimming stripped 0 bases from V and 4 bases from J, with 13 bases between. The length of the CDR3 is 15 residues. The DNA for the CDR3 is TGTGCCTGGAGTGTTAGGCAGGGTTTTAATCAGCCCCAGCATTTT. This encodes CAWSVRQGFNQPQHF.

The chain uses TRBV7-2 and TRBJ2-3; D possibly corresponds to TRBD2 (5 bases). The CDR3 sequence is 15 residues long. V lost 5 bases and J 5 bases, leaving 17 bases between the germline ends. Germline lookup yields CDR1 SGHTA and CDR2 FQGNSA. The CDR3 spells CASSLYHLEGDTQYF. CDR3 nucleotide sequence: TGTGCCAGCAGCCTATACCATCTCGAGGGAGATACGCAGTATTTT.

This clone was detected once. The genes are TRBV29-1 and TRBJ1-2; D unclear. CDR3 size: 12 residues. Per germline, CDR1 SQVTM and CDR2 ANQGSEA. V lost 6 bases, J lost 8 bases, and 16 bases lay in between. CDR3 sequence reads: CSVTVGVEGYTF. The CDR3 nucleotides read TGCAGCGTCACAGTTGGGGTCGAGGGCTACACCTTC. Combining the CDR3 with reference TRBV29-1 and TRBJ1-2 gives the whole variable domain SAVISQKPSRDICQRGTSLTIQCQVDSQVTMMFWYRQQPGQSLTLIATANQGSEATYESGFVIDKFPISRPNLTFSTLTVSNMSPEDSSIYLCSVTVGVEGYTFGSGTRLTVV.

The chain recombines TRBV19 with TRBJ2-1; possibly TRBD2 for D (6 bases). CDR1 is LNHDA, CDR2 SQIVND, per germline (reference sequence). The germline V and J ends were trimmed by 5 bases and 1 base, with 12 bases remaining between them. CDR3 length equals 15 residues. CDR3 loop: CASSSRGSSYNEQFF. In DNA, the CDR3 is TGTGCCAGTAGTTCCCGGGGGAGTTCCTACAATGAGCAGTTCTTC.

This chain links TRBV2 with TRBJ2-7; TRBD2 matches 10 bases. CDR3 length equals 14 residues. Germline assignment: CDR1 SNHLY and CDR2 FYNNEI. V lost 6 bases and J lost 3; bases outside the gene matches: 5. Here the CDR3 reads CASRKAGGIYEQYF. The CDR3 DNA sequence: TGTGCCAGCAGAAAAGCGGGGGGGATCTACGAGCAGTACTTC.

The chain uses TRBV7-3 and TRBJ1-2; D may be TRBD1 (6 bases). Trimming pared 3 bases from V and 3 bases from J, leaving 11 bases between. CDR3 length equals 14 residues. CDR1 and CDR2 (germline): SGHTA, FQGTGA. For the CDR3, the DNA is TGTGCCAGCAGCTTGGAGGGACAACACTATGGCTACACCTTC. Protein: CASSLEGQHYGYTF.

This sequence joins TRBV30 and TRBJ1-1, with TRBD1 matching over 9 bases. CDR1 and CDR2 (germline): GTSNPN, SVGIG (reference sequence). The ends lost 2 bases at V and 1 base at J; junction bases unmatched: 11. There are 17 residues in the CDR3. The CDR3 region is CAWSNEVGTGTNTEAFF. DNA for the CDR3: TGTGCCTGGAGTAACGAAGTGGGGACAGGGACGAACACTGAAGCTTTCTTT.

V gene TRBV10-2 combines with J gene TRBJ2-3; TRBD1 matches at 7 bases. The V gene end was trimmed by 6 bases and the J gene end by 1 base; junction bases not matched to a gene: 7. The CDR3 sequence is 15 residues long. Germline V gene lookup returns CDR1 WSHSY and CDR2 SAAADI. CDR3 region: CASSGQARGTDTQYF. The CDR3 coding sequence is TGCGCCAGCAGCGGACAGGCCCGGGGCACAGATACGCAGTATTTT.